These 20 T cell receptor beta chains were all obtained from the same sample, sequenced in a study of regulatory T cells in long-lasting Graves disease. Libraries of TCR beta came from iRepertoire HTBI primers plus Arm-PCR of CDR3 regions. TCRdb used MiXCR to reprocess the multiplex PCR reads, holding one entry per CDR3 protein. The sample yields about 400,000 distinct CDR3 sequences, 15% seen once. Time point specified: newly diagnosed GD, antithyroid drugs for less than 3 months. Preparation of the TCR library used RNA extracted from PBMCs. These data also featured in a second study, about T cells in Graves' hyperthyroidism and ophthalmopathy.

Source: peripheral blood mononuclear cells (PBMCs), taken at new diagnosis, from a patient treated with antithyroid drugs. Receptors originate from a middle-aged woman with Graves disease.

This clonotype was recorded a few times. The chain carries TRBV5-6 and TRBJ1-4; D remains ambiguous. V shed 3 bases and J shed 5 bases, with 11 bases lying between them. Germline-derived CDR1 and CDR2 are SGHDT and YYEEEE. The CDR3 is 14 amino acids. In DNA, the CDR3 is TGTGCCAGCAGCTCAGGAACCCTCAATGAAAAACTGTTTTTT. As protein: CASSSGTLNEKLFF.

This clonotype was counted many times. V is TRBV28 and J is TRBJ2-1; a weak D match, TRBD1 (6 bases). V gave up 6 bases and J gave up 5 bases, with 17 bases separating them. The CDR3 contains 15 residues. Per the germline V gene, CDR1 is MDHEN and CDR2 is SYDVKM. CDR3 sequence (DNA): TGTGCCAGCAGAGTCGGACAGCGGCGGCACAATGAGCAGTTCTTC. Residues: CASRVGQRRHNEQFF.

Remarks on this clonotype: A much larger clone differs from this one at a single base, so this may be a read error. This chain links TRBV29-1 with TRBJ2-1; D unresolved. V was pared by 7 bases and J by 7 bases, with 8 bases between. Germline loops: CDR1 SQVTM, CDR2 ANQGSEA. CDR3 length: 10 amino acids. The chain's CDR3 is CSAGSNEQFF. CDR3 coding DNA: TGCAGCGCTGGTTCAAATGAGCAGTTCTTC.

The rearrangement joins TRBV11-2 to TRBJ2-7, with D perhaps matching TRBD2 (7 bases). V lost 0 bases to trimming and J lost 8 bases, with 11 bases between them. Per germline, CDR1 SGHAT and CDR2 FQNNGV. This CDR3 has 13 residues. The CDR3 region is CASSLESGGKQYF. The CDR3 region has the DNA TGTGCCAGCAGCTTAGAGTCGGGGGGCAAGCAGTACTTC.

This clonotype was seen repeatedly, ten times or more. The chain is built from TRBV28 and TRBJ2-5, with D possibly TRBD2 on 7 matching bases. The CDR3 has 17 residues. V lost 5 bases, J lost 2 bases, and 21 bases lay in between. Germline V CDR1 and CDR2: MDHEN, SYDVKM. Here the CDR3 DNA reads TGTGCCAGCAGTACTCCTTCTAGCGGAGGGGGACAAGAGACCCAGTACTTC. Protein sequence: CASSTPSSGGGQETQYF.

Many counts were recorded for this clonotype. The CDR3 loop is CASHPDSYEQYF. CDR3 nucleotides: TGTGCCAGCCACCCAGATTCCTACGAGCAGTACTTC. This chain links TRBV2 with TRBJ2-7; no definite D call. This CDR3 is built from 12 residues. Germline CDR1 reads SNHLY; CDR2 reads FYNNEI. V lost 8 bases and J 1 base, leaving 9 bases between the germline ends.

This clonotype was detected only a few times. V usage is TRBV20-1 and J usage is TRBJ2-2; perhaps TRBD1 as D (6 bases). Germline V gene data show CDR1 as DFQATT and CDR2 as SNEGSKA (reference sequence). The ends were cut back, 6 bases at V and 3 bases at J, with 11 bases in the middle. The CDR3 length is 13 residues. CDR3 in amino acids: CSATRGDTGELFF. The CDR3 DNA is TGCAGTGCCACCAGGGGTGACACCGGGGAGCTGTTTTTT.

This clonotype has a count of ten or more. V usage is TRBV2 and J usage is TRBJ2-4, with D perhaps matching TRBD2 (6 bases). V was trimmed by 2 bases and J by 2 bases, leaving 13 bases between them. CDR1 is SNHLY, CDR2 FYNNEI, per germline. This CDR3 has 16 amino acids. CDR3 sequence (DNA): TGTGCCAGCAGTGAATTGGCTAGCGCGACCAAAAACATTCAGTACTTC. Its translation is CASSELASATKNIQYF.

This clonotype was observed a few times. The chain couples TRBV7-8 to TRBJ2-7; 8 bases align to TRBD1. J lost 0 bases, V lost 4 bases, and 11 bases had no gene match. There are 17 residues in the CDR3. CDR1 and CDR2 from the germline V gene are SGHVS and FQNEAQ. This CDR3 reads CASSYLTHGTGSYEQYF. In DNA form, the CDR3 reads TGTGCCAGCAGCTACCTGACCCACGGGACAGGCTCCTACGAGCAGTACTTC.

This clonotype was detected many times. CDR3 loop: CASNLGPSTDTQYF. In DNA form, the CDR3 reads TGTGCCAGCAACCTGGGACCTAGCACAGATACGCAGTATTTT. The chain employs TRBV11-3 and TRBJ2-3, with D perhaps matching TRBD1 or TRBD2 (5 bases each). CDR1 and CDR2 (germline): SGHNT, YENEEA. V lost 7 bases and J lost 0, with 11 bases in between. The CDR3 totals 14 residues.

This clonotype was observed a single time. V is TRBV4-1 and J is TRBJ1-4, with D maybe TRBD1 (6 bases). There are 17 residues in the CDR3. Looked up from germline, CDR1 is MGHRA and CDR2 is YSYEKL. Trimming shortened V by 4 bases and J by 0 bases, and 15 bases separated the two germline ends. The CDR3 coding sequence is TGCGCCAGCAGCCTTCGGGGACAATTAGCAACTAATGAAAAACTGTTTTTT. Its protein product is CASSLRGQLATNEKLFF.

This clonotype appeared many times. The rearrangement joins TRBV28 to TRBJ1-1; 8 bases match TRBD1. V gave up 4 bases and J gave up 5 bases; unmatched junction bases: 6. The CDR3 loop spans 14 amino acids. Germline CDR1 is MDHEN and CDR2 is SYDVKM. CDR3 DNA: TGTGCCAGCAGTTACAACAGGGGGATGACTGAAGCTTTCTTT. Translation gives CASSYNRGMTEAFF. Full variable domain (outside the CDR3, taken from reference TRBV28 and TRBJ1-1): DVKVTQSSRYLVKRTGEKVFLECVQDMDHENMFWYRQDPGLGLRLIYFSYDVKMKEKGDIPEGYSVSREKKERFSLILESASTNQTSMYLCASSYNRGMTEAFFGQGTRLTVV.

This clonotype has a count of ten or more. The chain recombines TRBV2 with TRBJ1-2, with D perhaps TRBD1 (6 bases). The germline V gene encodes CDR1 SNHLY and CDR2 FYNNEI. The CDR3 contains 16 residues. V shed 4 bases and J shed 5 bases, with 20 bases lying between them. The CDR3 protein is CASSGFGGANPYGYTF. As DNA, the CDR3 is TGTGCCAGCAGTGGCTTTGGGGGGGCGAACCCTTATGGCTACACCTTC.

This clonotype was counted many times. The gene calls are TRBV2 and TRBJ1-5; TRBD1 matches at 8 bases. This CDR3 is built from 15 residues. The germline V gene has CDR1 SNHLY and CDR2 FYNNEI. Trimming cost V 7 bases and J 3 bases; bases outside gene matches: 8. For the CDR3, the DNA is TGTGCCAGCACCGCGGACAGGGCCTTCAATCAGCCCCAGCATTTT. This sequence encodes CASTADRAFNQPQHF. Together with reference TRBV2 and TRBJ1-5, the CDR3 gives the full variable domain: EPEVTQTPSHQVTQMGQEVILRCVPISNHLYFYWYRQILGQKVEFLVSFYNNEISEKSEIFDDQFSVERPDGSNFTLKIRSTKLEDSAMYFCASTADRAFNQPQHFGDGTRLSIL.

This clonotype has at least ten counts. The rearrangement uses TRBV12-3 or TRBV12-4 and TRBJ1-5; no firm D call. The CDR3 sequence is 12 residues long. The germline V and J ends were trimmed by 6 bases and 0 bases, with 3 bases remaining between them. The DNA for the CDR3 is TGTGCCAGCAGCCATAGCAATCAGCCCCAGCATTTT. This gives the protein CASSHSNQPQHF.

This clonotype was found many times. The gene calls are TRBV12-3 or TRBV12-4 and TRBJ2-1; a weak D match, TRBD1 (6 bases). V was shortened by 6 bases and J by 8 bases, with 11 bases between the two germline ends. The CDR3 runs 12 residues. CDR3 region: CASSTGSDEQFF. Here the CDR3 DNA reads TGTGCCAGCAGCACAGGGTCCGATGAGCAGTTCTTC.

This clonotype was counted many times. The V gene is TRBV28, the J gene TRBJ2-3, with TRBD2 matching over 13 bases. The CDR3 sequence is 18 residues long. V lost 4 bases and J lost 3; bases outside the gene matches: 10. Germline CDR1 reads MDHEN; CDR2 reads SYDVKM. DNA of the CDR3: TGTGCCAGCAGTTCCGGGGAACTACTAGCGGGAGGGACAGATACGCAGTATTTT. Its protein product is CASSSGELLAGGTDTQYF.

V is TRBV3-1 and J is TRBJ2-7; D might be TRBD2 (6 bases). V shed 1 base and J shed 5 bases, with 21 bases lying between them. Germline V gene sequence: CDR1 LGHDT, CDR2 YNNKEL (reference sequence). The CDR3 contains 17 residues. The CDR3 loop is CASSQARLLYGSDEQYF. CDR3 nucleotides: TGTGCCAGCAGCCAAGCCCGTTTGTTGTACGGGAGTGACGAGCAGTACTTC.

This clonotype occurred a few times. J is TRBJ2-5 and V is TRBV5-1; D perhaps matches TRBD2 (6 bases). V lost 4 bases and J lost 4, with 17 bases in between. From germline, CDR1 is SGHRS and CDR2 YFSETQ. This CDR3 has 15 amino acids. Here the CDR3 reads CASSRDSGVGETQYF. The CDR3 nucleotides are TGCGCCAGCAGCCGCGATTCGGGAGTCGGAGAGACCCAGTACTTC.

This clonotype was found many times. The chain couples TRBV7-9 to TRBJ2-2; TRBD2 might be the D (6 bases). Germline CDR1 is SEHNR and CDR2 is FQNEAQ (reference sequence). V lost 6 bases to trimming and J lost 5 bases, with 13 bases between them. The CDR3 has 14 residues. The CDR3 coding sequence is TGTGCCAGCAGTTTGGAGGGTTATACCGGGGAGCTGTTTTTT. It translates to CASSLEGYTGELFF.